These 20 T cell receptor beta chains originate from one sample sequenced in a study of OX40 agonist ivuxolimab in advanced cancers. Data came from immunoSEQ multiplex PCR; TCRdb stores just in-frame clones and leaves some out. The repertoire includes approximately 69,000 clones, just under 85% of them detected once, and almost 6% sits in the top ten. Specimen: CD4+ or CD8+ T cells sorted from blood, collected in a trial of the OX40 agonist ivuxolimab. These receptors originate from an adult with an advanced solid tumor such as melanoma, head and neck, liver or kidney cancer.

The table lists this clone with a count of one. The V gene is TRBV6-5, the J gene TRBJ2-2, with a tentative D call TRBD1 (6 bases). Germline loops: CDR1 MNHEY, CDR2 SVGAGI. With 5 bases removed from V and 10 bases from J, the gap between germline ends came to 11 bases. The CDR3 contains 12 residues. The CDR3 loop reads CASSPGQLELFF. Written as DNA, the CDR3 is TGTGCCAGCAGTCCCGGACAGCTGGAGCTGTTTTTT.

The chain links TRBV27 to TRBJ2-7, with 9 nucleotides matching TRBD1. The CDR3 covers 13 residues. The germline CDR1 and CDR2 sequences are MNHEY and SMNVEV (reference sequence). The ends lost 6 bases at V and 7 bases at J; junction bases unmatched: 7. The CDR3, as DNA: TGTGCCAGCAGGGCCGGGACAGGGAGGGAGCAGTACTTC. This codes for CASRAGTGREQYF.

The table lists this clone with many counts. The rearrangement joins TRBV11-2 to TRBJ1-2; 7 bases are shared with TRBD1. This CDR3 has 12 amino acids. J lost 11 bases, V lost 3 bases, and 6 bases had no gene match. CDR1 and CDR2 from the germline V gene are SGHAT and FQNNGV. The CDR3 region is CASSFAGQDYTF. CDR3 nucleotides: TGTGCCAGCAGCTTTGCTGGACAGGATTACACCTTC.

In this sample, this clone turned up once. The V call is TRBV7-9, the J call TRBJ1-6; TRBD1 agrees at 12 bases. The CDR3 sequence is 16 residues long. The germline V gene has CDR1 SEHNR and CDR2 FQNEAQ (reference sequence). J gave up 9 bases and V 1 base, and 4 bases lay outside the gene matches. CDR3 sequence: CASSLEGTGGTSPLHF. The CDR3 bases are TGTGCCAGCAGCTTAGAGGGGACAGGGGGCACTTCACCCCTCCACTTT.

This clone has more than one count but fewer than ten. The chain carries TRBV4-3 and TRBJ2-4, with D perhaps TRBD1 (7 bases). This CDR3 spans 14 amino acids. The germline V gene encodes CDR1 LGHNA and CDR2 YSLEER. Between the trimmed V and J ends, which lost 0 bases and 8 bases, there was a span of 11 bases. Written as DNA, the CDR3 is TGCGCCAGCAGCCAAGAGACAGGGAGGTACATTCAGTACTTC. This translates into CASSQETGRYIQYF.

The chain recombines TRBV4-2 with TRBJ2-3, with D hard to call. The germline V gene encodes CDR1 LGHNA and CDR2 YNFKEQ. There are 16 residues in the CDR3. Trimming left V 0 bases short and J 4 bases short, with 14 bases between. The CDR3 DNA reads TGTGCCAGCAGCCAAGATTCTAGTCTTACGGCAGATACGCAGTATTTT. It translates to CASSQDSSLTADTQYF.

The gene calls are TRBV4-1 and TRBJ2-6; the D gene is possibly TRBD2 (5 bases). The CDR3 covers 16 residues. The V and J ends lost 5 bases and 0 bases respectively, with 11 bases between them. From germline, CDR1 is MGHRA and CDR2 YSYEKL. The CDR3 bases are TGCGCCAGCAGCTTACAGCGGATCTCTGGGGCCAACGTCCTGACTTTC. Translation gives CASSLQRISGANVLTF.

The chain is built from TRBV4-2 and TRBJ2-1; 10 nucleotides align to TRBD2. This CDR3 region has 17 residues. Germline V lookup: CDR1 LGHNA, CDR2 YNFKEQ. V shed 0 bases, J shed 2 bases, and the junction held 4 bases outside the gene matches. Here the CDR3 DNA reads TGTGCCAGCAGCCAAGACCCCGGGACTAGCGCCTACAATGAGCAGTTCTTC. Its translation: CASSQDPGTSAYNEQFF.

The V call is TRBV7-2, the J call TRBJ2-4; D unclear. Deletions cut 2 bases from V and 6 bases from J, with 5 bases between. The CDR3 covers 12 residues. Germline-derived CDR1 and CDR2 are SGHTA and FQGNSA. The CDR3 sequence: CASSLRGNIQYF. The CDR3 DNA is TGTGCCAGCAGCTTACGTGGAAACATTCAGTACTTC.

V usage is TRBV9 and J usage is TRBJ1-6, with D maybe TRBD1 (6 bases). Germline V CDR1 and CDR2: SGDLS, YYNGEE. The CDR3 sequence is 16 residues long. The ends were cut back, 3 bases at V and 6 bases at J, with 16 bases in the middle. The CDR3: CASSDREEGLNSPLHF. CDR3 nucleotide sequence: TGTGCCAGCAGCGACAGGGAGGAGGGGCTTAATTCACCCCTCCACTTT.

This sequence joins TRBV4-3 and TRBJ1-1; D call uncertain. Trimming cost V 0 bases and J 1 base, with 9 bases left between them. The CDR3 runs 15 residues. In germline, CDR1 is LGHNA, CDR2 YSLEER. CDR3 nucleotide sequence: TGCGCCAGCAGCCAAGATTTGGTGAGGAACACTGAAGCTTTCTTT. Protein product: CASSQDLVRNTEAFF.

The chain joins TRBV7-9 to TRBJ2-5, with 10 bases that match TRBD2. This CDR3 region has 16 residues. CDR1 and CDR2 (germline): SEHNR, FQNEAQ (reference sequence). Germline trimming cut 3 bases from V and 4 bases from J; bases unmatched to any gene: 8. This CDR3 is CASSFGLAGDGETQYF. CDR3 nucleotide sequence: TGTGCCAGCAGCTTTGGGCTAGCGGGAGATGGAGAGACCCAGTACTTC.

The V gene is TRBV6-4, the J gene TRBJ2-5; the match to TRBD2 covers 12 bases. Germline V gene sequence: CDR1 MRHNA, CDR2 SNTAGT. The V and J ends lost 4 bases and 4 bases, in that order; junction bases with no gene match: 13. The CDR3 has 18 amino acids. The CDR3 sequence is CASSVALAGGPTVETQYF. As DNA, the CDR3 is TGTGCCAGCAGTGTCGCACTAGCGGGGGGACCTACGGTAGAGACCCAGTACTTC.

The rearrangement uses TRBV7-9 and TRBJ2-7; the match to TRBD1 covers 7 bases. Germline loops: CDR1 SEHNR, CDR2 FQNEAQ (reference sequence). V lost 6 bases and J lost 2; bases outside the gene matches: 1. This CDR3 contains 12 residues. For the CDR3, the DNA is TGTGCCAGCAGAGGGACAGCCTACGAGCAGTACTTC. It is translated as CASRGTAYEQYF.

CDR3 amino acids: CSVAAGPYEQYF. The CDR3 region has the DNA TGCAGCGTCGCAGCCGGCCCCTACGAGCAGTACTTC. The chain links TRBV29-1 to TRBJ2-5; D not resolved. The DNA end is a closer match to TRBJ2-7, so the J assignment may be wrong. Germline CDR1 reads SQVTM; CDR2 reads ANQGSEA. The CDR3 is 12 amino acids.

V and J are TRBV7-8 and TRBJ1-5, with D unclear. The ends were cut back, 3 bases at V and 6 bases at J, with 18 bases in the middle. Germline assignment: CDR1 SGHVS and CDR2 FQNEAQ. The CDR3 is 16 amino acids. The CDR3: CASSFSTNVRVQPQHF. The CDR3 DNA is TGTGCCAGCAGCTTTTCTACTAATGTTCGGGTTCAGCCCCAGCATTTT.

The V call is TRBV5-1, the J call TRBJ1-2; a weak D match, TRBD1 (5 bases). The V end lost 0 bases, the J end lost 2 bases, and 17 bases lay between the germline ends. From germline, CDR1 is SGHRS and CDR2 YFSETQ. The CDR3 has 17 residues. DNA of the CDR3: TGCGCCAGCAGCTTGGTGGGAGGGGAAGACCCAAACTATGGCTACACCTTC. Translating it yields CASSLVGGEDPNYGYTF.

The J gene is TRBJ1-4, the V gene TRBV18; TRBD1 might be the D (5 bases). Germline CDR1 KGHSH, CDR2 LQKENI. V was clipped by 5 bases and J by 5 bases, with 15 bases between them. This CDR3 contains 15 residues. The CDR3 loop is CASSKTRGQNEKLFF. Here the CDR3 DNA reads TGTGCCAGCTCAAAGACCCGGGGCCAAAATGAAAAACTGTTTTTT.

This rearrangement joins TRBV10-1 to TRBJ1-1; no clear D. V lost 1 base and J lost 5, with 8 bases in between. The CDR3 sequence is 13 residues long. Germline values: CDR1 WNHNN, CDR2 SYGVQD (reference sequence). CDR3 DNA sequence: TGCGCCAGCAGTGAGTTAAGGTGGACTGAAGCTTTCTTT. Its translation is CASSELRWTEAFF.

The chain joins TRBV2 to TRBJ1-2; 7 bases align to TRBD1. This CDR3 region has 14 residues. Germline CDR1 is SNHLY and CDR2 is FYNNEI. Unmatched junction bases numbered 5, after V lost 7 bases and J lost 0 bases. The CDR3 bases are TGTGCCAGCATTAGGGACAGCACTAACTATGGCTACACCTTC. Amino acid sequence: CASIRDSTNYGYTF.